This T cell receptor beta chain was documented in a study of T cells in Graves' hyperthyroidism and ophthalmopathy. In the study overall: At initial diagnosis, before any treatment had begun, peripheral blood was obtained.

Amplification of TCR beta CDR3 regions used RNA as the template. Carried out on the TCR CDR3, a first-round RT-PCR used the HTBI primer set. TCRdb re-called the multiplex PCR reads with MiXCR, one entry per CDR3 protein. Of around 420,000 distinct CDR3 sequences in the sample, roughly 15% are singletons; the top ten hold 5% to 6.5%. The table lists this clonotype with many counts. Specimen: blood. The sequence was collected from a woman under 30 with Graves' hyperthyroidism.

This CDR3 reads CASATPGQTQGQYF. The CDR3 DNA follows: TGTGCCAGCGCAACCCCGGGACAAACCCAGGGGCAGTACTTC. The chain uses TRBV27 and TRBJ2-7; a weak D match, TRBD1 (6 bases). The V gene lost 8 bases and the J gene lost 9 bases, with 23 bases spanning the gap. This CDR3 region has 14 residues. CDR1 and CDR2 (germline): MNHEY, SMNVEV (reference sequence).